The following is a TCR beta chain sequence with its context. Its antigen remains unidentified. The sample is drawn from a study of cytomegalovirus exposure and HLA in healthy donors. Study background: As released early, the data held roughly 85 million unique TCRs from HLA-typed donors. General study findings and limits: Researchers counted around 160 TCR beta chains as cytomegalovirus-associated.

This CDR3 has 13 residues. Germline V CDR1 and CDR2: SGHNT, YENEEA. Trimming removed 5 bases at V and 7 bases at J, with 12 bases between. A multiplex PCR was run with 60 Vbeta primers and 13 Jbeta primers. Method: immunoSEQ multiplex PCR; TCRdb's copy keeps in-frame clones and lacks some. The table lists under 200,000 clones, approximately 79% of them singletons. This chain uses TRBV11-3 with TRBJ2-1; D gene ambiguous. The sequenced sample consisted of PBMCs. The TCR comes from a man aged 40-49 years in good health and CMV-seronegative. CDR3 in amino acids: CASSTYRWNEQFF. CDR3 sequence (DNA): TGTGCCAGCAGCACCTATCGGTGGAATGAGCAGTTCTTC.